These T cell receptor beta chains were read from a single sample in a study of blood T cell repertoires in COVID-19. Some clones are missing from TCRdb's copy, which holds only in-frame ones; the method was immunoSEQ multiplex PCR. The sample records hundreds of thousands of clones, around 87% being singletons. What was sequenced was PBMCs or T cells enriched from blood (not recorded which). The receptors derive from a woman aged 18-29 years who had recovered from COVID-19. CDR3s leave out the opening cysteine and the closing phenylalanine or tryptophan. The order of the fields is V gene, J gene, CDR3 protein.

V gene: TRBV28; J gene: TRBJ1-5; CDR3 protein: ASSLQGVNQPQH
V gene: TRBV5-4; J gene: TRBJ2-3; CDR3 protein: ASHPSGGRSDTQY
V gene: TRBV28; J gene: TRBJ2-7; CDR3 protein: ASTPMGTGAYEQY
V gene: TRBV27; J gene: TRBJ1-1; CDR3 protein: ASSSRGGTEAF
V gene: TRBV3-1/TRBV3-2; J gene: TRBJ1-3; CDR3 protein: ASSQDGRAGGAPGTIY
V gene: TRBV4-1; J gene: TRBJ1-1; CDR3 protein: ASSRGQGGMNTEAF
V gene: TRBV5-1; J gene: TRBJ2-5; CDR3 protein: ASSVLQGPQETQY
V gene: TRBV4-1; J gene: TRBJ1-2; CDR3 protein: ASSQDSGQGGGYT
V gene: TRBV5-1; J gene: TRBJ1-2; CDR3 protein: ASSLGPLVDYGYT
V gene: TRBV5-3; J gene: TRBJ1-2; CDR3 protein: ARSHRGYT
V gene: TRBV7-8; J gene: TRBJ2-1; CDR3 protein: ASSLAWTVCEQF
V gene: TRBV5-1; J gene: TRBJ2-5; CDR3 protein: ASSLGTAGIGETQY
V gene: TRBV5-8; J gene: TRBJ2-7; CDR3 protein: ASSKDRENEQY
V gene: TRBV7-2; J gene: TRBJ1-1; CDR3 protein: ASSLVAGEAF
V gene: TRBV2; J gene: TRBJ1-1; CDR3 protein: ASSATALVMSTEAF
V gene: TRBV12-3/TRBV12-4; J gene: TRBJ1-3; CDR3 protein: ASSLGANTIY
V gene: TRBV2; J gene: TRBJ1-1; CDR3 protein: ASRSLGANTEAF
V gene: TRBV19; J gene: TRBJ1-1; CDR3 protein: ASSIGGQMNTEAF
V gene: TRBV29-1; J gene: TRBJ1-1; CDR3 protein: SILRQDTEAF
V gene: TRBV5-1; J gene: TRBJ1-6; CDR3 protein: ASSFGANSPLH
V gene: TRBV10-2; J gene: TRBJ1-2; CDR3 protein: ASSDPRGKANYGYT
V gene: TRBV29-1; J gene: TRBJ1-2; CDR3 protein: SVEDTVRNYGYT
V gene: TRBV5-1; J gene: TRBJ2-3; CDR3 protein: ASSGAQGSTDTQY
V gene: TRBV5-1; J gene: TRBJ2-7; CDR3 protein: ASSFRAGGDEQY
V gene: TRBV7-9; J gene: TRBJ1-6; CDR3 protein: ASREGGGNSPLH
V gene: TRBV19; J gene: TRBJ2-1; CDR3 protein: ASSRFASNNEQF
V gene: TRBV7-3; J gene: TRBJ2-2; CDR3 protein: ASSLPTSGEFDTGELF
V gene: TRBV6-5; J gene: TRBJ1-2; CDR3 protein: LVRGTPLDGYT
V gene: TRBV3-1/TRBV3-2; J gene: TRBJ1-3; CDR3 protein: ASSQGVPGNTIY
V gene: TRBV7-8; J gene: TRBJ2-3; CDR3 protein: ASSFGTGKYGTQY
V gene: TRBV5-1; J gene: TRBJ2-1; CDR3 protein: ASSSEGNEQF
V gene: TRBV27; J gene: TRBJ2-2; CDR3 protein: ASSLSLWGVQSGELF
V gene: TRBV5-1; J gene: TRBJ1-4; CDR3 protein: ASSLGTGTRNEKLF
V gene: TRBV27; J gene: TRBJ1-2; CDR3 protein: ASSLSGLGNYGYT
V gene: TRBV18; J gene: TRBJ1-2; CDR3 protein: ASSPPGTGNYGYT
V gene: TRBV7-3; J gene: TRBJ2-2; CDR3 protein: ASSAGTPSSGELF
V gene: TRBV21-1; J gene: TRBJ2-3; CDR3 protein: ASSSQGRDTDTQY
V gene: TRBV29-1; J gene: TRBJ2-5; CDR3 protein: SVGEGTQY
V gene: TRBV28; J gene: TRBJ1-2; CDR3 protein: ASSVLDVRDGYT
V gene: TRBV5-4; J gene: TRBJ1-4; CDR3 protein: ASSWGQGREKLF
V gene: TRBV12-3/TRBV12-4; J gene: TRBJ1-3; CDR3 protein: ASSRDRSRIY
V gene: TRBV5-1; J gene: TRBJ2-7; CDR3 protein: ASSPGTGAYEQY
V gene: TRBV18; J gene: TRBJ1-2; CDR3 protein: ASSLLQRLDYGYT
V gene: TRBV6-5; J gene: TRBJ1-5; CDR3 protein: ASSSTGEGNQPQH
V gene: TRBV5-1; J gene: TRBJ1-1; CDR3 protein: ASSLGTGGMTEAF
V gene: TRBV6-4; J gene: TRBJ2-2; CDR3 protein: ASSEDMTGSNTGELF
V gene: TRBV29-1; J gene: TRBJ2-3; CDR3 protein: SVDGFRGGGTDTQY
V gene: TRBV19; J gene: TRBJ1-1; CDR3 protein: ASSKGPGVTNTEAF